This TCR beta chain appears in the sequencing data of a study of cytomegalovirus exposure and HLA in healthy donors. General study results and limits: A later analysis showed TCR association rates differing by HLA locus, peaking at DRB1 and lowest at HLA-C.

With respect to this clone: No antigen is known for it.

Trimming removed 5 bases from V and 0 bases from J; junction bases left unmatched: 8. The CDR3 is 16 amino acids. Germline values: CDR1 SEHNR, CDR2 FQNEAQ (reference sequence). The PCR employed 60 Vbeta primers together with 13 Jbeta primers. TCRdb's table, derived via immunoSEQ multiplex PCR, lists solely in-frame clones and lacks some. The sample records about 130,000 clones, over 60% being singletons. Sequencing was performed on PBMCs. The source is a man aged 30 to 45 in good health and CMV-seronegative. This rearrangement joins TRBV7-9 to TRBJ1-2, with TRBD1 matching over 8 bases. The CDR3 region is CASSPSTGQANYGYTF. The CDR3 coding sequence is TGTGCCAGCAGCCCCTCGACGGGACAGGCTAACTATGGCTACACCTTC.